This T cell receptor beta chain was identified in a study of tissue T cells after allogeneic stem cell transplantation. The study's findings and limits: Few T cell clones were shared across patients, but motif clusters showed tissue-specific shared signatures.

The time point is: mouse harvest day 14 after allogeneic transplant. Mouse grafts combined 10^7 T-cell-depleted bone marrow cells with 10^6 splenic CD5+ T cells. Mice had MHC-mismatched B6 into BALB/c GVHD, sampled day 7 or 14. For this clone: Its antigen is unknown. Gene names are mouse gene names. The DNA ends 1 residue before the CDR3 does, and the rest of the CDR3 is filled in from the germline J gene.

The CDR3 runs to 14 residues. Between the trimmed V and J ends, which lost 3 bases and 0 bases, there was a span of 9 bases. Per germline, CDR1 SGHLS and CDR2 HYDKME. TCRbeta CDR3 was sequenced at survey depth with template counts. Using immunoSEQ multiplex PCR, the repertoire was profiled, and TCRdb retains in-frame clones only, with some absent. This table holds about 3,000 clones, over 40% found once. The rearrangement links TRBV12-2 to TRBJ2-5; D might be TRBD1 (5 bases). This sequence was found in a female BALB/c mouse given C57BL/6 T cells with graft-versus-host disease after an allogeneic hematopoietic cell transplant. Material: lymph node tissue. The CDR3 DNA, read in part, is TGTGCCAGCTCTAGGACAATTAACCAAGACACCCAGTAC. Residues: CASSRTINQDTQY. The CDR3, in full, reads CASSRTINQDTQYF. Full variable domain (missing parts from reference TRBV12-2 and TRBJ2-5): NSGVVQSPRYIIKGKGERSILKCIPISGHLSVAWYQQTQGQELKFFIQHYDKMERDKGNLPSRFSVQQFDDYHSEMNMSALELEDSAVYFCASSRTINQDTQYFGPGTRLLVL.